This T cell receptor beta chain appears in the sequencing data of a study of cytomegalovirus exposure and HLA in healthy donors. PCR primers comprised 60 Vbeta and 13 Jbeta primers. Generated by immunoSEQ multiplex PCR, the TCRdb table keeps only in-frame clones and is missing some. The sample gives fewer than 200,000 clones, roughly 80% of which show up once; under 2.5% is in the top ten. CDR1 and CDR2 (germline): GTSNPN, SVGIG (reference sequence). V shed 2 bases and J shed 2 bases, with 13 bases lying between them. CDR3 size: 14 residues. V usage is TRBV30 and J usage is TRBJ2-7, with a possible D match to TRBD2 (5 bases). Source material: PBMCs. This clonotype was obtained from a man in his 60s in good health and CMV-seronegative. The CDR3 bases are TGTGCCTGGAGTCCAGGAGGACTGGCCTACGAGCAGTACTTC. This encodes CAWSPGGLAYEQYF.